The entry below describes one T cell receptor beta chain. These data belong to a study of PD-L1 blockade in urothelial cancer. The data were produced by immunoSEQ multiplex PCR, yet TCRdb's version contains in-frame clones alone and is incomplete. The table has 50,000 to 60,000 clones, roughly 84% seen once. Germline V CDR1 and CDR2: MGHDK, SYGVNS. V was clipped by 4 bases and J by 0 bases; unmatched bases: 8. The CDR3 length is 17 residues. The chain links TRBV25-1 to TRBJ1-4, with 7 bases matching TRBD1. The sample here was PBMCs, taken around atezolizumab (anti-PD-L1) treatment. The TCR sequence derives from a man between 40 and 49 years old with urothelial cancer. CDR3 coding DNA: TGTGCCAGCAGTGCCCTACAGGGGCTTGCAACTAATGAAAAACTGTTTTTT. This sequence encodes CASSALQGLATNEKLFF. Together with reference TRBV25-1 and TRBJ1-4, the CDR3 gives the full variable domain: EADIYQTPRYLVIGTGKKITLECSQTMGHDKMYWYQQDPGMELHLIHYSYGVNSTEKGDLSSESTVSRIRTEHFPLTLESARPSHTSQYLCASSALQGLATNEKLFFGSGTQLSVL.